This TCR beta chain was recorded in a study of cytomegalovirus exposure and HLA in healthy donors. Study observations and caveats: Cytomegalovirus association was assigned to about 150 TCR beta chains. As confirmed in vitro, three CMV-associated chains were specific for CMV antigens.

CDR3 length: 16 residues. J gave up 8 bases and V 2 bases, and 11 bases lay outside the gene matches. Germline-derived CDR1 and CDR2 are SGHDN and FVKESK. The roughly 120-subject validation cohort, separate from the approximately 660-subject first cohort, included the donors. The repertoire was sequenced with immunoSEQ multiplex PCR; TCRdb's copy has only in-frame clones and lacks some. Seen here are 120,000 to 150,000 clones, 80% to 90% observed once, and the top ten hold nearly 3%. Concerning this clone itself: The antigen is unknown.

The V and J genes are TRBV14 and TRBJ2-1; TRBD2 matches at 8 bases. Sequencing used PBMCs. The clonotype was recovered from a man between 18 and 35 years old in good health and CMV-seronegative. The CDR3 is CASSQYSGRAPHEQFF. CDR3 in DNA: TGTGCCAGCAGCCAATATTCCGGGAGGGCCCCTCATGAGCAGTTCTTC.